The clone carrying this TCR beta chain is a singleton in its sample. Its specificity is unknown. Germline-derived CDR1 and CDR2 are ENHRY and SYGVKD. CDR3 length: 12 amino acids. With 4 bases removed from V and 3 bases from J, the gap between germline ends came to 7 bases. The data originate from a study of cytomegalovirus exposure and HLA in healthy donors. The PCR was carried out with 60 Vbeta primers and 13 Jbeta primers. The table came from immunoSEQ multiplex PCR; TCRdb's copy has only in-frame clones and leaves some out. The sample comprises some 100,000 clones, roughly four fifths of which are singletons, and 14% rests with the top ten. Overall study findings and caveats: Common viral pathogens were later found to be apparently linked to several of the most significant clusters.

The sequence was obtained from a male donor in good health and CMV-seropositive. This sequence joins TRBV10-3 and TRBJ2-7; D is undetermined. The sequenced sample was PBMCs. CDR3 protein: CAISGNSYEQYF. In DNA form, the CDR3 reads TGTGCCATCAGTGGAAACAGCTACGAGCAGTACTTC.